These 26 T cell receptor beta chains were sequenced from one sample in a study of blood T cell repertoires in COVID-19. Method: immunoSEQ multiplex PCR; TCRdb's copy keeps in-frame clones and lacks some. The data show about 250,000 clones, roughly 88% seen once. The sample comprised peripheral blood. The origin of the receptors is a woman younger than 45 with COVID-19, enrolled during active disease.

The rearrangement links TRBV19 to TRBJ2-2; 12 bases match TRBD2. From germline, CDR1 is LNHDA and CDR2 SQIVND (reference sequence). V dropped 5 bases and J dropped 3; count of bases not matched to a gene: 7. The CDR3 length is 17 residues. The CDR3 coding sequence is TGTGCCAGTAGTGCCGGACTAGCGGGGCCCCACACCGGGGAGCTGTTTTTT. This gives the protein CASSAGLAGPHTGELFF.

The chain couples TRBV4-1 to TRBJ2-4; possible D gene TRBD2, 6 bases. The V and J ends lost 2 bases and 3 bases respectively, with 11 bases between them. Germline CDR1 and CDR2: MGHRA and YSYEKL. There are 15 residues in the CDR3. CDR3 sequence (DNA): TGCGCCAGCAGCCAAATGAGGGGAGGCAAAAACATTCAGTACTTC. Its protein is CASSQMRGGKNIQYF.

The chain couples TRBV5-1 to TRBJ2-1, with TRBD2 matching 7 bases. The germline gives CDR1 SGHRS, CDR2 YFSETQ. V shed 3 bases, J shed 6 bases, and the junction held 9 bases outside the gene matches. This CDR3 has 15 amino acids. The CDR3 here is CASSWGSGNGNEQFF. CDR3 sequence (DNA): TGCGCCAGCAGCTGGGGGAGCGGGAACGGCAATGAGCAGTTCTTC.

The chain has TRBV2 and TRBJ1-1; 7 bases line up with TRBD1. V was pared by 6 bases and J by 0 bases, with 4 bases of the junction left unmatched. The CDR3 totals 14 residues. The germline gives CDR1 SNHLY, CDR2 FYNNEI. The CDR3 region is CASRLGQMNTEAFF. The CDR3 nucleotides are TGTGCCAGCAGATTGGGACAGATGAACACTGAAGCTTTCTTT.

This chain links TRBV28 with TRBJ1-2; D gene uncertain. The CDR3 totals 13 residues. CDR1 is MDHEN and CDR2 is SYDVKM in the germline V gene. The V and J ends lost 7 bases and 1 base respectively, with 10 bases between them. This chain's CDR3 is CASTTGVNYGYTF. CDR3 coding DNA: TGTGCCAGCACCACCGGGGTTAACTATGGCTACACCTTC.

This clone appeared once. CDR3 DNA: TGTGCCACCAGCAGAACTTACAATGAGCAGTTCTTC. This gives the protein CATSRTYNEQFF. The chain combines TRBV15 with TRBJ2-1; D is undetermined. In germline, CDR1 is LNHNV, CDR2 YYDKDF (reference sequence). V was cut by 2 bases and J by 4 bases, with 3 bases left in between. This CDR3 is 12 amino acids long.

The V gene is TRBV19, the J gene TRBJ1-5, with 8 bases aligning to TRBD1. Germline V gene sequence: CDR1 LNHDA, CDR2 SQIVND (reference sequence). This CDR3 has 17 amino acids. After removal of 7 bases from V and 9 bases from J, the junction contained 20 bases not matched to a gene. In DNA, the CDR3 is TGTGCCAGTACCCCAGGTATTGGACAGGGTAAATCATGGCCCCAGCATTTT. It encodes CASTPGIGQGKSWPQHF.

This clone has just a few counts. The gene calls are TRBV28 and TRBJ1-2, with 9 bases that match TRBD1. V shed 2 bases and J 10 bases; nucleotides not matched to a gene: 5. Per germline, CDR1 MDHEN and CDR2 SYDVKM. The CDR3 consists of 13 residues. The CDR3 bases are TGTGCCAGCAGTTTAGCCCGGACAGGGGCCTACACCTTC. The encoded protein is CASSLARTGAYTF.

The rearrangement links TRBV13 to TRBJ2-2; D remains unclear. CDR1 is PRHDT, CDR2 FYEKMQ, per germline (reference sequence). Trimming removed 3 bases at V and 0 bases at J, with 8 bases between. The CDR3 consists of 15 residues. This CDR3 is CASSLTNSNTGELFF. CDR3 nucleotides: TGTGCCAGCAGCTTGACAAATTCGAACACCGGGGAGCTGTTTTTT.

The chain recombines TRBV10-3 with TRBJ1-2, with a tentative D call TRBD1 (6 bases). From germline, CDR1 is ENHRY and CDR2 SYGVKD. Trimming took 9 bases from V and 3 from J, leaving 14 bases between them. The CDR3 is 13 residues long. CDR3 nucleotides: TGTGCCATTGGGGCGGGGGGCCACTATGGCTACACCTTC. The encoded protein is CAIGAGGHYGYTF.

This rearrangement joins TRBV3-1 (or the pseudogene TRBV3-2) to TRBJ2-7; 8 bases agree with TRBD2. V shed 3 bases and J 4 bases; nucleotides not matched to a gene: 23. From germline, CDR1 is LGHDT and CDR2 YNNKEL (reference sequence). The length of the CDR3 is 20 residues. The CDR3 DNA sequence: TGTGCCAGCAGCCATAGTCTAGGTCGGCCAGACGGGACTAGGGTATACGAGCAGTACGTC. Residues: CASSHSLGRPDGTRVYEQYV.

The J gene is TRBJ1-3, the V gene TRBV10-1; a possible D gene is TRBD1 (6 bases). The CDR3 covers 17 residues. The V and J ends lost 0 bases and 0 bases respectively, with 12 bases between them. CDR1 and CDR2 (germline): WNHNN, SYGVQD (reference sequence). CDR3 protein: CASSESGDNHSGNTIYF. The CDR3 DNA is TGCGCCAGCAGTGAGTCGGGGGACAACCACTCTGGAAACACCATATATTTT.

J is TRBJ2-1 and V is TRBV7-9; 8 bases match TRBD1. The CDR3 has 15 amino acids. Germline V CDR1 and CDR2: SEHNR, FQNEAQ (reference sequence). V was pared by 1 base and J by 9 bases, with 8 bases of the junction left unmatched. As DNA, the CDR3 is TGTGCCAGCAGCTTAGGCAGGGGGCGGATCGGTGAGCAGTTCTTC. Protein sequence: CASSLGRGRIGEQFF.

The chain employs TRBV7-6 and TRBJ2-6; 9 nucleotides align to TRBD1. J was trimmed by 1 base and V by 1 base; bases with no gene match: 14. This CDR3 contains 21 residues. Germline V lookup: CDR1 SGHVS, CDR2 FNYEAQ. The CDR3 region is CASSLDSGQGIGKSGANVLTF. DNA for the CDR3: TGTGCCAGCAGCTTAGATTCCGGACAGGGGATAGGAAAATCTGGGGCCAACGTCCTGACTTTC.

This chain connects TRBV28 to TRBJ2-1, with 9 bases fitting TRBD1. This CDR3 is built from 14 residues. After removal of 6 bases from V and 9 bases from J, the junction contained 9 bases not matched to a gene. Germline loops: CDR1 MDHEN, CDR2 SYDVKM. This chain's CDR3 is CASRWDRDRGEQFF. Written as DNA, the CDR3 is TGTGCCAGCAGATGGGACAGGGATAGGGGTGAGCAGTTCTTC.

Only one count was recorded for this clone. DNA of the CDR3: TGTGCCACACGCGATAGCGGGAGGACCTACAATGAGCAGTTCTTC. This encodes CATRDSGRTYNEQFF. V usage is TRBV6-5 and J usage is TRBJ2-1, with 10 positions matching TRBD2. This CDR3 has 15 amino acids. Germline lookup yields CDR1 MNHEY and CDR2 SVGAGI. The J segment lost 2 bases and the V segment lost 10 bases, leaving 8 bases of the junction unmatched.

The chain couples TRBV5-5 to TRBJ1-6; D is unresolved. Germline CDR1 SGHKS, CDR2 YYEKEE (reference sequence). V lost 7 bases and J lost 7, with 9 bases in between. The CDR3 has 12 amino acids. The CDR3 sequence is CASGRGNSPLHF. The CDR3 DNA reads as TGTGCCAGCGGCCGTGGCAATTCACCCCTCCACTTT.

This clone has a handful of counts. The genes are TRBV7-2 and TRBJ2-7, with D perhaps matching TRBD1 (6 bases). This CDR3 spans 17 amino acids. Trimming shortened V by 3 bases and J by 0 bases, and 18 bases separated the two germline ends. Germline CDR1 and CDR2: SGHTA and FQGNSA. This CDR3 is CASSFPSTGWGSYEQYF. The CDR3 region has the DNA TGTGCCAGCAGCTTCCCCTCGACAGGCTGGGGCTCCTACGAGCAGTACTTC.

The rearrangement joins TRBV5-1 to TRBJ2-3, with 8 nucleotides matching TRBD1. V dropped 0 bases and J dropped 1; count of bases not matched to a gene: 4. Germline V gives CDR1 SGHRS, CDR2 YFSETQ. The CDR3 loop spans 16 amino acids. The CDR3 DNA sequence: TGCGCCAGCAGCTTGGCTTTGACAGGGGGCACAGATACGCAGTATTTT. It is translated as CASSLALTGGTDTQYF.

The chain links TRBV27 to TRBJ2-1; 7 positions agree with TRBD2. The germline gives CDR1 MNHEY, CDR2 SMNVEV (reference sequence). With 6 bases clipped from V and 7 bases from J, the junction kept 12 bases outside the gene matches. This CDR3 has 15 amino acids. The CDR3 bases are TGTGCCAGCAGAAGGGGCGGGAGCCTTGGTAATGAGCAGTTCTTC. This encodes CASRRGGSLGNEQFF.

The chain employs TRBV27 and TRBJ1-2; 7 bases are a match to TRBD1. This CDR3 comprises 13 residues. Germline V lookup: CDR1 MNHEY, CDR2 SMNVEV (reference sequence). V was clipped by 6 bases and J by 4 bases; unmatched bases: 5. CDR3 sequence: CASRQQGSYGYTF. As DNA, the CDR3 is TGTGCCAGCAGACAACAGGGGAGCTATGGCTACACCTTC.

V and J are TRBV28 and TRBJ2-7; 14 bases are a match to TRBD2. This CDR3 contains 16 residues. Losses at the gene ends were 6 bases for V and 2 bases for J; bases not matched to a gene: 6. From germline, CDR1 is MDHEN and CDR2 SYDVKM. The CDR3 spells CASSFKTSGGAYEQYF. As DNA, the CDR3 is TGTGCCAGCAGCTTCAAGACTAGCGGGGGGGCCTACGAGCAGTACTTC.

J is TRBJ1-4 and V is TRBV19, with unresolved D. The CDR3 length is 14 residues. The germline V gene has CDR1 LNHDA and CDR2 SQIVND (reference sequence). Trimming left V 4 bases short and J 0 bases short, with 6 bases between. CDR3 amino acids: CASSTTTTNEKLFF. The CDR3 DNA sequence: TGTGCCAGTAGTACAACAACAACTAATGAAAAACTGTTTTTT.

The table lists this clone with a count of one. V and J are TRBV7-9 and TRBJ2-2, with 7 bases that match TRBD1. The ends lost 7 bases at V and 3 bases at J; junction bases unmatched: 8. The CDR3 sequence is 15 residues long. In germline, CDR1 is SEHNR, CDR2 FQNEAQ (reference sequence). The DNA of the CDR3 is TGTGCCAGCACCCGAGGGGGCTCGGACACCGGGGAGCTGTTTTTT. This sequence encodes CASTRGGSDTGELFF.

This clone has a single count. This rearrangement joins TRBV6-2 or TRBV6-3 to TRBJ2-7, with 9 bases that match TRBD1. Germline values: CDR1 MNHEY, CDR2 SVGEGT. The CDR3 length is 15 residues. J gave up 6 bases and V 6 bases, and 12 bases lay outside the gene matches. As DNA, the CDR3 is TGTGCCAGCAGCTGGAGACAGGGGGAGATACCCGAGCAGTACTTC. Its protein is CASSWRQGEIPEQYF.

The CDR3 DNA sequence: TGTGCCAGCAGTTTAGGGAGTTCCTACGAGCAGTACTTC. It yields the protein CASSLGSSYEQYF. V is TRBV28 and J is TRBJ2-7; D perhaps matches TRBD2 (5 bases). From germline, CDR1 is MDHEN and CDR2 SYDVKM. The ends were cut back, 2 bases at V and 1 base at J, with 6 bases in the middle. This CDR3 spans 13 amino acids.